Each of the 22 T cell receptor beta chains below was sequenced from the same sample in a study of T cell clonotyping in hematopoietic cell transplantation. Only in-frame clones appear in the TCRdb table, and some are missing; sequencing was by immunoSEQ multiplex PCR. The sample shows about 1,900 clones, around 91% of them seen only once. Material: PBMCs, obtained at the time of graft-versus-host disease after allogeneic stem cell transplant. The source is a young adult male patient who had an allogeneic stem cell transplant from a related donor, so the T cells may come from the graft donor. Some clones in this sample may be carry-over from other donors' samples.

The chain has TRBV2 and TRBJ2-5; no clear D gene. CDR1 and CDR2 (germline): SNHLY, FYNNEI. This CDR3 is 14 amino acids long. Trimming removed 7 bases from V and 1 base from J, with 13 bases in between. The CDR3 is CASTPKAVQETQYF. The CDR3 coding sequence is TGTGCCAGCACTCCTAAAGCAGTCCAAGAGACCCAGTACTTC.

The chain recombines TRBV27 with TRBJ2-1; 10 positions match TRBD2. This CDR3 spans 15 amino acids. CDR1 is MNHEY and CDR2 is SMNVEV in the germline V gene (reference sequence). The J segment lost 7 bases and the V segment lost 6 bases, leaving 9 bases of the junction unmatched. The CDR3 reads CASRPLGLAVNEQFF. In nucleotides, the CDR3 is TGTGCCAGCAGACCACTCGGACTAGCGGTTAATGAGCAGTTCTTC.

The chain couples TRBV6-6 to TRBJ1-1, with D maybe TRBD1 (6 bases). Trimming left V 5 bases short and J 8 bases short, with 15 bases between. This CDR3 is built from 13 residues. Germline CDR1 MNHNY, CDR2 SVGAGI (reference sequence). The chain's CDR3 is CASSDRRQSEAFF. The CDR3 DNA reads as TGTGCCAGCAGTGACAGGCGGCAGTCCGAAGCTTTCTTT.

The chain couples TRBV5-6 to TRBJ2-1; the D is unclear. The CDR3 covers 13 residues. Germline CDR1 is SGHDT and CDR2 is YYEEEE. The germline V and J ends were trimmed by 0 bases and 7 bases, with 8 bases remaining between them. The CDR3 DNA is TGTGCCAGCAGCTTGGAGCTGTGGAATGAGCAGTTCTTC. Translating it yields CASSLELWNEQFF.

The J gene is TRBJ2-6, the V gene TRBV4-3; D gene uncertain. The V gene's germline CDR1 is LGHNA and CDR2 YSLEER. The CDR3 is 15 residues long. Trimming cost V 0 bases and J 2 bases, with 5 bases left between them. The CDR3 loop is CASSQDTTGANVLTF. DNA of the CDR3: TGCGCCAGCAGCCAAGACACGACTGGGGCCAACGTCCTGACTTTC.

The chain uses TRBV23-1 and TRBJ2-2; D possibly matches TRBD1 or TRBD2 (6 bases each). TRBV23-1 is sorted into the ORF group, with uncertain function. The CDR3 is 14 amino acids. V was trimmed by 7 bases and J by 5 bases, leaving 14 bases between them. The CDR3 DNA follows: TGCGCCAGCAAAGGTCGGGGGCGGACCGGGGAGCTGTTTTTT. Translation: CASKGRGRTGELFF.

The chain carries TRBV11-3 and TRBJ2-1; 7 bases are shared with TRBD2. The CDR3 loop spans 15 amino acids. V lost 0 bases, J lost 5 bases, and 4 bases stayed unmatched. Germline CDR1 and CDR2: SGHNT and YENEEA. The CDR3 region has the DNA TGTGCCAGCAGCTTAGAGTATAGCGGGCACAATGAGCAGTTCTTC. Its translation: CASSLEYSGHNEQFF.

The J gene is TRBJ1-3, the V gene TRBV18; D remains ambiguous. Trimming took 3 bases from V and 0 from J, leaving 9 bases between them. The CDR3 consists of 15 residues. Germline V gene data show CDR1 as KGHSH and CDR2 as LQKENI. The CDR3 here is CASSPRTDSGNTIYF. In DNA, the CDR3 is TGTGCCAGCTCACCTCGAACGGACTCTGGAAACACCATATATTTT. Filled out from reference TRBV18 and TRBJ1-3, the complete variable domain reads NAGVMQNPRHLVRRRGQEARLRCSPMKGHSHVYWYRQLPEEGLKFMVYLQKENIIDESGMPKERFSAEFPKEGPSILRIQQVVRGDSAAYFCASSPRTDSGNTIYFGEGSWLTVV.

The CDR3 sequence is CASSSTDGANTEAFF. In DNA form, the CDR3 reads TGTGCCAGCAGCTCTACCGACGGGGCGAACACTGAAGCTTTCTTT. The chain links TRBV6-6 to TRBJ1-1; possible D gene TRBD1, 5 bases. Germline assignment: CDR1 MNHNY and CDR2 SVGAGI (reference sequence). With 6 bases removed from V and 1 base from J, the gap between germline ends came to 15 bases. The CDR3 runs to 15 residues.

The rearrangement joins TRBV30 to TRBJ1-1; no reliable D call. Germline assignment: CDR1 GTSNPN and CDR2 SVGIG (reference sequence). Trimming took 3 bases from V and 2 from J, leaving 13 bases between them. The CDR3 has 14 amino acids. CDR3 in amino acids: CAWRAGRFNTEAFF. The CDR3 nucleotides read TGTGCCTGGAGAGCCGGCAGGTTCAACACTGAAGCTTTCTTT.

This chain links TRBV7-8 with TRBJ2-1; 8 bases agree with TRBD2. Germline lookup yields CDR1 SGHVS and CDR2 FQNEAQ. V trimming: 5 bases; J trimming: 7 bases; junction bases outside the gene matches: 10. This CDR3 has 15 residues. Here the CDR3 DNA reads TGTGCCAGCAGCCCCACCGGGGCTAGCGGGAATGAGCAGTTCTTC. Encoded protein: CASSPTGASGNEQFF.

The V call is TRBV7-8, the J call TRBJ1-5, with TRBD1 matching 8 bases. Germline CDR1 and CDR2: SGHVS and FQNEAQ. Trimming removed 1 base from V and 6 bases from J; junction bases left unmatched: 5. CDR3 length: 15 amino acids. In DNA form, the CDR3 reads TGTGCCAGCAGCTTAGGGGCAGGGGGCCCTCAGCCCCAGCATTTT. Translating gives CASSLGAGGPQPQHF.

J is TRBJ1-1 and V is TRBV2, with a possible D match to TRBD1 (6 bases). Trimming cost V 7 bases and J 7 bases, with 13 bases left between them. Germline V gene lookup returns CDR1 SNHLY and CDR2 FYNNEI. The CDR3 is 12 residues long. DNA for the CDR3: TGTGCCAGCACCCTACAGGGAGTTGAAGCTTTCTTT. Translated, it gives CASTLQGVEAFF.

The V and J genes are TRBV28 and TRBJ2-6; D is perhaps TRBD1 or TRBD2 (5 bases each). The CDR3 runs to 14 residues. Germline CDR1 and CDR2: MDHEN and SYDVKM. The V end lost 6 bases, the J end lost 13 bases, and 19 bases lay between the germline ends. The CDR3: CASRNAGTTRVLTF. In DNA, the CDR3 is TGTGCCAGCAGAAACGCTGGGACGACCAGGGTCCTGACTTTC.

The gene calls are TRBV6-6 and TRBJ1-6; D perhaps matches TRBD1 (6 bases). The CDR3 sequence is 14 residues long. Germline CDR1 is MNHNY and CDR2 is SVGAGI (reference sequence). Deletions cut 6 bases from V and 9 bases from J, with 15 bases between. The CDR3 here is CASRQGGRGSPLHF. For the CDR3, the DNA is TGTGCCAGCAGACAGGGCGGGAGAGGTTCACCCCTCCACTTT.

CDR3 loop: CASSQTGTTPQHF. The DNA for the CDR3 is TGCGCCAGCAGCCAAACAGGGACGACGCCCCAGCATTTT. The chain is built from TRBV4-3 and TRBJ1-5; maybe TRBD1 (6 bases). The CDR3 is made up of 13 amino acids. The V end lost 2 bases, the J end lost 9 bases, and 11 bases lay between the germline ends. Germline CDR1 reads LGHNA; CDR2 reads YSLEER.

The chain joins TRBV2 to TRBJ2-5; TRBD1 aligns across 8 bases. The J call could be wrong; TRBJ2-7 is a better fit for the DNA end. CDR1 is SNHLY, CDR2 FYNNEI, per germline. The CDR3 has 15 residues. The CDR3 nucleotides read TGTGCCAGCAGTGAAGGAGGACAGGGCGGGTACGAGCAGTACTTC. Protein sequence: CASSEGGQGGYEQYF.

The CDR3 protein is CASSPGGQGQFF. The CDR3 DNA follows: TGTGCCAGCAGCCCCGGAGGACAGGGGCAGTTCTTC. The chain is built from TRBV7-6 and TRBJ2-1, with 8 bases that match TRBD1. The CDR3 extends over 12 amino acids. J lost 12 bases, V lost 5 bases, and 6 bases had no gene match. Per the germline V gene, CDR1 is SGHVS and CDR2 is FNYEAQ. The whole variable domain, filled in from reference TRBV7-6 and TRBJ2-1, reads GAGVSQSPRYKVTKRGQDVALRCDPISGHVSLYWYRQALGQGPEFLTYFNYEAQQDKSGLPNDRFSAERPEGSISTLTIQRTEQRDSAMYRCASSPGGQGQFFGPGTRLTVL.

This rearrangement joins TRBV28 to TRBJ2-7; TRBD1 is a possible D gene (6 bases). The CDR3 has 14 residues. The V gene's germline CDR1 is MDHEN and CDR2 SYDVKM. Trimming stripped 5 bases from V and 3 bases from J, with 14 bases between. For the CDR3, the DNA is TGTGCCAGCAGTCCCCGGGGACATTTCTACGAGCAGTACGTC. This encodes CASSPRGHFYEQYV.

This chain connects TRBV6-5 to TRBJ2-1; no definite D call. Germline V lookup: CDR1 MNHEY, CDR2 SVGAGI. V was clipped by 5 bases and J by 0 bases, with 11 bases between them. The CDR3 is 15 amino acids. The CDR3 spells CASSTDWSSYNEQFF. DNA for the CDR3: TGTGCCAGCAGTACTGACTGGAGCTCCTACAATGAGCAGTTCTTC.

The chain recombines TRBV9 with TRBJ2-2; D gene unclear. With 6 bases removed from V and 5 bases from J, the gap between germline ends came to 17 bases. Looked up from germline, CDR1 is SGDLS and CDR2 is YYNGEE. This CDR3 is built from 15 residues. CDR3 region: CASTRLIIGTGELFF. The CDR3 nucleotides are TGTGCCAGCACACGGTTAATTATCGGGACCGGGGAGCTGTTTTTT.

This rearrangement joins TRBV6-5 to TRBJ2-7; possibly TRBD1 or TRBD2 for D (5 bases each). V lost 5 bases and J lost 4, with 18 bases in between. CDR1 is MNHEY, CDR2 SVGAGI, per germline. The CDR3 has 15 residues. CDR3: CASSHPRDHNYEQYF. DNA for the CDR3: TGTGCCAGCAGTCACCCGAGGGACCATAATTACGAGCAGTACTTC.